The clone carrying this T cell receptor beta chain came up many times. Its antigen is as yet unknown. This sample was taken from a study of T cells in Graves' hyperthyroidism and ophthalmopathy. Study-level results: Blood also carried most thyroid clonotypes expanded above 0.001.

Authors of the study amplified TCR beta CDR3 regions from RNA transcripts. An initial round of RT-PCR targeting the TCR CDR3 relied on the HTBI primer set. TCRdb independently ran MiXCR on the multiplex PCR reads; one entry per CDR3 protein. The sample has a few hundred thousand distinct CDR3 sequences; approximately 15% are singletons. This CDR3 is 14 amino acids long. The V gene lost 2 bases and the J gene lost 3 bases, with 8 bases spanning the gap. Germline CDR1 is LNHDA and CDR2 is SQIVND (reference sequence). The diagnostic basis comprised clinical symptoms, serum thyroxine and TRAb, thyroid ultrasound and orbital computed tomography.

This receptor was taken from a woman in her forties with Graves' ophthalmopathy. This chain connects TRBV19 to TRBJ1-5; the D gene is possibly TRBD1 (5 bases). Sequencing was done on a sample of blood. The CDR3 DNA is TGTGCCAGTAGTATACGACAGTTCAATCAGCCCCAGCATTTT. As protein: CASSIRQFNQPQHF.